This T cell receptor beta chain was identified in a study of T cells in Graves' hyperthyroidism and ophthalmopathy. This clonotype has ten or more counts. Patients counted as stable if ophthalmopathy did not develop within 18 months. Every diagnosis used clinical symptoms, serum thyroxine and TRAb, thyroid ultrasound and orbital computed tomography. Approximately 10 ml of fresh peripheral blood supplied the PBMCs. Amplification of TCR beta CDR3 regions was performed using RNA transcripts as template. First-round RT-PCR of the TCR CDR3 relied on the HTBI primer set. TCRdb re-called the multiplex PCR reads through MiXCR, storing one row per CDR3 protein. Of 600,000 to 650,000 distinct CDR3 sequences listed, 15% to 20% are singletons. Sequencing was done on a sample of blood. The sequence was collected from a woman under 40 with Graves' hyperthyroidism.

In nucleotides, the CDR3 is TGTGCCAGCAGCTTACAGGGGGCTGAGCAGTTCTTC. As protein: CASSLQGAEQFF. The chain is built from TRBV7-8 and TRBJ2-1, with 8 bases aligning to TRBD1. V dropped 2 bases and J dropped 9; count of bases not matched to a gene: 0. The V gene's germline CDR1 is SGHVS and CDR2 FQNEAQ. The CDR3 totals 12 residues.